This T cell receptor (beta chain) was captured by sequencing in a study of T cell responses to AZD1222 COVID-19 vaccine. About the research overall: Second-dose groups at about 4 or about 12 weeks were pooled.

The CDR3 consists of 14 residues. Deletions cut 7 bases from V and 4 bases from J, with 15 bases between. Per germline, CDR1 LGHNT and CDR2 FRNRAP. TCRdb keeps only in-frame clones here, not all; method: immunoSEQ multiplex PCR. The sample consists of roughly 160,000 clones, around 94% of them appearing once. Material: peripheral blood, obtained on day 0 of AZD1222 vaccination. This receptor was identified in an adult in good health. The rearrangement uses TRBV12-5 and TRBJ2-3, with D uncertain. The CDR3 sequence: CASEGIWRPDTQYF. In DNA, the CDR3 is TGTGCTAGTGAGGGAATATGGCGCCCAGATACGCAGTATTTT.